This T cell receptor beta chain was retrieved from a study of T cell responses to AZD1222 COVID-19 vaccine. Study-level points and caveats: Among the donors, most were white British and more were female, and clonal diversity was possibly underestimated. The reported proportion of spike-specific TCRs targeting unmutated variant regions was nearly half.

Comments on this clone: What it binds is unknown.

The method was immunoSEQ multiplex PCR; TCRdb's version includes in-frame clones alone and lacks a portion of them. The repertoire holds around 160,000 clones, with 85% to 95% as singletons. V was cut by 4 bases and J by 2 bases, with 6 bases left in between. This CDR3 contains 12 residues. CDR1 is SGDLS, CDR2 YYNGEE, per germline. This material consisted of peripheral blood, taken on day 0 of AZD1222 vaccination. The clonotype was recovered from an adult in good health. The V and J genes are TRBV9 and TRBJ1-2; the D is unclear. In DNA form, the CDR3 reads TGTGCCAGCAGCCTTCGGAACTATGGCTACACCTTC. Amino acid sequence: CASSLRNYGYTF.